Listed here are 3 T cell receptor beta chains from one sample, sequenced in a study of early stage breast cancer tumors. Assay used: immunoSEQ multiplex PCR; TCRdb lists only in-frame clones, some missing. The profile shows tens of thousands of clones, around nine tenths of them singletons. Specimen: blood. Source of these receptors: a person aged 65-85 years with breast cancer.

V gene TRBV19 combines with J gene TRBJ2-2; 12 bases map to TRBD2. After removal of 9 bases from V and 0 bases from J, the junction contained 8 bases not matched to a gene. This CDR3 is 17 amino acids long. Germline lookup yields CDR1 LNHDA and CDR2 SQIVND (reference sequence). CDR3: CASNSGLAGTNTGELFF. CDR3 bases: TGTGCCAGCAATTCAGGACTAGCGGGGACGAACACCGGGGAGCTGTTTTTT.

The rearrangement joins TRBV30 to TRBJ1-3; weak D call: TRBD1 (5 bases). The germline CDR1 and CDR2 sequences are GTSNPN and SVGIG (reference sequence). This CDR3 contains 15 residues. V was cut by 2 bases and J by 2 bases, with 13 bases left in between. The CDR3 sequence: CAWSTLMGPGNTIYF. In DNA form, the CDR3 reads TGTGCCTGGAGTACGCTCATGGGGCCTGGAAACACCATATATTTT.

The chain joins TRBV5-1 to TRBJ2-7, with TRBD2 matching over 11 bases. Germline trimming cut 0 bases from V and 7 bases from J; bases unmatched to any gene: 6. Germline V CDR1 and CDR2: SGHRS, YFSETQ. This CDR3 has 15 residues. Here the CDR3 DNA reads TGCGCCAGCAGCTTGGACCTAGCGGGAGGTGGGGAGCAGTACTTC. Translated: CASSLDLAGGGEQYF. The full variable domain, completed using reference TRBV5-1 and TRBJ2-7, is KAGVTQTPRYLIKTRGQQVTLSCSPISGHRSVSWYQQTPGQGLQFLFEYFSETQRNKGNFPGRFSGRQFSNSRSEMNVSTLELGDSALYLCASSLDLAGGGEQYFGPGTRLTVT.